Listed below are T cell receptor beta chains from one sample, sequenced in a study of blood T cell repertoires in COVID-19. TCRdb keeps only in-frame clones here, not all; method: immunoSEQ multiplex PCR. The sample carries around 260,000 clones, around 86% recorded once. The sample consisted of peripheral blood. The source is a middle-aged man who had recovered from COVID-19. CDR3s include the opening cysteine and the closing phenylalanine or tryptophan. Fields, in order: V gene, D gene, clone size, J gene, CDR3 DNA, CDR3 protein. D genes are given only for firm matches. Clone size is given for some rows only: seen once, a few or many times, or a class if the clone is expanded.

TRBV9	TRBD2	.	TRBJ2-1	TGTGCCAGCAGCGTTGGACTAGCGGGAGGTTACTACAATGAGCAGTTCTTC	CASSVGLAGGYYNEQFF
TRBV10-3	.	.	TRBJ1-1	TGTGCCATCAGTGAGTCCGCCTCAAGGACAGAGAACGAAGCTTTCTTT	CAISESASRTENEAFF
TRBV3-1/TRBV3-2	.	.	TRBJ2-2	TGTGCCAGCAGCCAGGGGTCAATAGGACTAACCGGGGAGCTGTTTTTT	CASSQGSIGLTGELFF
TRBV7-2	TRBD2	.	TRBJ2-1	TGTGCCAGCAGCTTAAGACTAGCGGGGGGCAAAGGGTCCTACAATGAGCAGTTCTTC	CASSLRLAGGKGSYNEQFF
TRBV9	.	.	TRBJ2-2	TGTGCCAGCAGCGTAGGACAGGGAGGGAACACCGGGGAGCTGTTTTTT	CASSVGQGGNTGELFF
TRBV4-3	TRBD1	.	TRBJ2-3	TGCGCCAGCAGCCAAGGGGGCAGGGGGATAACAGATACGCAGTATTTT	CASSQGGRGITDTQYF
TRBV11-3	.	.	TRBJ1-1	TGTGCCAGCAGCCTACGGACTGAAGCTTTCTTT	CASSLRTEAFF
TRBV18	.	.	TRBJ2-3	TGTGCCAGCTCACCCCTCCCTAGCACAGATACGCAGTATTTT	CASSPLPSTDTQYF
TRBV14	.	.	TRBJ2-7	TGTGCCAGCGCCTTGGGGGGGCTCGAGCAGTACTTC	CASALGGLEQYF
TRBV7-7	TRBD1	.	TRBJ2-1	TGTGCCAGCAGCTCTGGCCCAGGGGGCGCCTACAATGAGCAGTTCTTC	CASSSGPGGAYNEQFF
TRBV4-2	.	.	TRBJ2-5	TGTGCCAGCAGTGGGGGGGCCGGACAAGAGACCCAGTACTTC	CASSGGAGQETQYF
TRBV2	TRBD2	few	TRBJ2-1	TGTGCCAGCAGGCCCGGGACTAGCGGAGACAATGAGCAGTTCTTC	CASRPGTSGDNEQFF
TRBV19	TRBD2	few	TRBJ2-7	TGTGCCAGTAGTGAGACTAGCGGGGGATTGTACGAGCAGTACTTC	CASSETSGGLYEQYF